A selection of T cell receptor beta chains follows, all from one sample in a study of T cell clonotyping in hematopoietic cell transplantation. Profiling relied on immunoSEQ multiplex PCR, and the TCRdb table lists in-frame clones only, not all of them. The sample holds about 11,000 clones, under 55% seen once. The starting material was PBMCs, obtained 30 days after allogeneic stem cell transplant. All receptors come from a male patient aged 45-59 years who had an allogeneic stem cell transplant from an unrelated donor, so the T cells may come from the graft donor. Some clones in this sample may be carry-over from other donors' samples. CDR3s include the opening cysteine and the closing phenylalanine or tryptophan. Each record gives: D gene, clone size, V gene, J gene, CDR3 protein, CDR3 DNA. D genes are given only for firm matches. A clone size is listed for some rows: how often the clone was seen (once, few, many), or a class if it is expanded.

>NA|NA|TRBV7-9|TRBJ2-1
CASSVAWRPTYNEQFF
TGTGCCAGCAGCGTCGCGTGGAGGCCAACCTACAATGAGCAGTTCTTC
>NA|NA|TRBV11-2|TRBJ1-3
CASSLPGNTIYF
TGTGCCAGCAGCTTACCTGGAAACACCATATATTTT
>NA|NA|TRBV30|TRBJ1-1
CAWSPQGSKNTEAFF
TGTGCCTGGAGCCCTCAGGGATCGAAGAACACTGAAGCTTTCTTT
>NA|NA|TRBV6-5|TRBJ1-2
CASSYSRQRTNYGYTF
TGTGCCAGCAGTTACTCGAGGCAGAGAACTAACTATGGCTACACCTTC
>NA|NA|TRBV9|TRBJ2-3
CASSVEGEGDTQYF
TGTGCCAGCAGCGTGGAGGGAGAGGGGGATACGCAGTATTTT
>NA|NA|TRBV7-2|TRBJ1-2
CASSLAQASQGGYTF
TGTGCCAGCAGCTTAGCGCAGGCCAGCCAGGGGGGCTACACCTTC
>TRBD1|NA|TRBV30|TRBJ1-5
CAWSKAGGRNQPQHF
TGTGCCTGGAGTAAGGCAGGGGGCCGCAATCAGCCCCAGCATTTT
>NA|NA|TRBV27|TRBJ2-7
CASSSPLNEQYF
TGTGCCAGCAGTTCCCCTCTAAACGAGCAGTACTTC
>TRBD1|few|TRBV28|TRBJ2-3
CAAEDRGPDTQYF
TGTGCCGCCGAGGACAGGGGACCAGATACGCAGTATTTT
>TRBD1|few|TRBV25-1|TRBJ1-2
CASRGQGGNYGYTF
TGTGCCAGCAGAGGACAGGGCGGTAACTATGGCTACACCTTC
>NA|few|TRBV7-2|TRBJ2-7
CASGPKLGGEQYF
TGTGCCAGCGGACCCAAGCTGGGGGGAGAGCAGTACTTC
>NA|few|TRBV7-2|TRBJ2-5
CASSGLWGVGRETQYF
TGTGCCAGCAGCGGCCTGTGGGGGGTCGGTAGAGAGACCCAGTACTTC
>TRBD1|few|TRBV19|TRBJ1-1
CASRPRDRGQVNTEAFF
TGTGCCAGTAGGCCCCGGGACAGGGGGCAAGTGAACACTGAAGCTTTCTTT
>NA|NA|TRBV6-6|TRBJ2-1
CASSWATDNEQFF
TGTGCCAGCAGTTGGGCGACAGACAATGAGCAGTTCTTC
>NA|few|TRBV28|TRBJ1-1
CASSQTVQTEAFF
TGTGCCAGCAGTCAGACAGTACAGACTGAAGCTTTCTTT
>NA|few|TRBV29-1|TRBJ1-1
CSVATERNTEAFF
TGCAGCGTCGCAACAGAAAGGAACACTGAAGCTTTCTTT
>NA|few|TRBV7-3|TRBJ2-7
CASNRTTSYEQYF
TGTGCCAGCAACCGGACTACCTCCTACGAGCAGTACTTC
>TRBD1|few|TRBV7-2|TRBJ2-7
CASSTGTGKTYEQYF
TGTGCCAGCAGCACAGGGACAGGGAAAACCTACGAGCAGTACTTC
>NA|once|TRBV30|TRBJ2-7
CAWSLPVTGSYLYEQYF
TGTGCCTGGAGTCTTCCCGTTACAGGGTCGTACCTCTACGAGCAGTACTTC
>NA|NA|TRBV6-6|TRBJ2-4
CASSSDMRDIQYF
TGTGCCAGCAGTTCCGATATGAGGGACATTCAGTACTTC
>TRBD1|NA|TRBV19|TRBJ1-2
CASSVSGTATPNYGYTF
TGTGCCAGTAGTGTCTCCGGGACAGCAACTCCTAACTATGGCTACACCTTC
>NA|NA|TRBV4-1|TRBJ1-2
CASSQDPGGASYGYTF
TGCGCCAGCAGCCAAGATCCCGGAGGGGCCTCCTATGGCTACACCTTC
>NA|NA|TRBV19|TRBJ1-1
CASSPTPGGSTEAFF
TGTGCCAGTAGTCCAACACCGGGGGGTAGCACTGAAGCTTTCTTT
>NA|few|TRBV29-1|TRBJ1-1
CSCLEGEAFF
TGCAGTTGTTTAGAGGGGGAAGCTTTCTTT
>NA|NA|TRBV6-5|TRBJ2-7
CASSYLGPHEQYF
TGTGCCAGCAGTTACCTGGGGCCCCACGAGCAGTACTTC
>NA|few|TRBV7-2|TRBJ2-7
CASSLTYSSYEQYF
TGTGCCAGCAGCTTAACTTATAGCTCCTACGAGCAGTACTTC
>NA|NA|TRBV6-5|TRBJ1-2
CASSYSSSLGQGYTF
TGTGCCAGCAGTTACTCCTCCAGTCTCGGTCAAGGCTACACCTTC
>NA|once|TRBV20-1|TRBJ2-7
CSALENEQYF
TGCAGTGCCCTGGAGAACGAGCAGTACTTC
>TRBD1|NA|TRBV9|TRBJ2-7
CASSGWTGHEQYF
TGTGCCAGCAGCGGTTGGACAGGGCACGAGCAGTACTTC
>TRBD2|NA|TRBV4-3|TRBJ2-7
CASSPGTSVETYEQYF
TGCGCCAGCAGTCCCGGGACTAGCGTCGAGACCTACGAGCAGTACTTC
>NA|NA|TRBV7-8|TRBJ2-7
CASSFGLDHEQYF
TGTGCCAGCAGCTTCGGCCTAGACCACGAGCAGTACTTC
>NA|few|TRBV20-1|TRBJ2-7
CSPAPSYEQYF
TGCAGCCCGGCACCTTCCTACGAGCAGTACTTC